The rows below give T cell receptor beta chains drawn from one sample of a study of blood T cells in healthy people across ages. TCRdb re-called the 5' RACE reads through MiXCR, storing one row per CDR3 protein. Of about 620,000 distinct CDR3 sequences listed, around 20% are singletons. Sequencing input: blood. These receptors were taken from a man in his 70s in good health. Each CDR3 is given with its conserved first and last residue. The D gene is left open where the match is weak. Size tells how often a clone was seen (once, few, many) or the class of an expanded clone, and some rows leave it out.

cdr3_length clone_size d_call j_call v_call cdr3_nt cdr3_aa
14 few . TRBJ1-4 TRBV27 TGTGCCAGCAGTTCCGGGACTCTGAAGGAAAAACTGTTTTTT CASSSGTLKEKLFF
15 few . TRBJ2-7 TRBV10-3 TGTGCCATCAGTGCCTCCGACAGGACCTCCTACGAGCAGTACTTC CAISASDRTSYEQYF
15 . TRBD1 TRBJ1-1 TRBV24-1 TGTGCCACGGAATGGGGACAGGGGACGAACACTGAAGCTTTCTTT CATEWGQGTNTEAFF
15 . . TRBJ1-3 TRBV3-1 TGTGCCAGCAGCCAAGATATAATTTCTGGAAACACCATATATTTT CASSQDIISGNTIYF
17 . . TRBJ2-6 TRBV4-3 TGCGCCAGCAGCCAAGACTTTGGGGCGTCAGGGGCCAACGTCCTGACTTTC CASSQDFGASGANVLTF
14 . . TRBJ2-1 TRBV27 TGTGCCAGCAGTTTATCCCGGGGGGCCTATGAGCAGTTCTTC CASSLSRGAYEQFF
15 . . TRBJ2-3 TRBV5-1 TGCGCCAGCAGCTTGGGCACCCAACGGGGAGATACGCAGTATTTT CASSLGTQRGDTQYF
15 few TRBD1 TRBJ2-7 TRBV25-1 TGTGCCAGCAGTGAATCTGGGACAGGCGATTACGAGCAGTACTTC CASSESGTGDYEQYF
13 . . TRBJ2-5 TRBV10-3 TGTGCCATCAGTAATGGGGGAGAAGAGACCCAGTACTTC CAISNGGEETQYF
19 . . TRBJ2-5 TRBV6-2/TRBV6-3 TGTGCCAGCAGTTACTCGATAAAGTCTTCAGCCTTATCGAGGGAGACCCAGTACTTC CASSYSIKSSALSRETQYF